Reported below is one T cell receptor (beta chain). These data belong to a study of blood T cell repertoires in COVID-19. Germline CDR1 reads MNHEY; CDR2 reads SMNVEV (reference sequence). The CDR3 sequence is 13 residues long. V lost 5 bases and J 15 bases, leaving 20 bases between the germline ends. Using immunoSEQ multiplex PCR, the repertoire was profiled, and TCRdb retains in-frame clones only, with some absent. This repertoire shows roughly 250,000 clones, about 85% found once; its top ten account for 0.75% to 0.95%. This receptor was obtained from a human donor with COVID-19, enrolled during active disease. The donor label of this sample is uncertain. The material sequenced was peripheral blood. V gene TRBV27 combines with J gene TRBJ2-1; TRBD2 is a possible D gene (6 bases). This chain's CDR3 is CASSPDVGRNVFF. Here the CDR3 DNA reads TGTGCCAGCAGTCCTGACGTGGGGAGGAATGTGTTCTTC.